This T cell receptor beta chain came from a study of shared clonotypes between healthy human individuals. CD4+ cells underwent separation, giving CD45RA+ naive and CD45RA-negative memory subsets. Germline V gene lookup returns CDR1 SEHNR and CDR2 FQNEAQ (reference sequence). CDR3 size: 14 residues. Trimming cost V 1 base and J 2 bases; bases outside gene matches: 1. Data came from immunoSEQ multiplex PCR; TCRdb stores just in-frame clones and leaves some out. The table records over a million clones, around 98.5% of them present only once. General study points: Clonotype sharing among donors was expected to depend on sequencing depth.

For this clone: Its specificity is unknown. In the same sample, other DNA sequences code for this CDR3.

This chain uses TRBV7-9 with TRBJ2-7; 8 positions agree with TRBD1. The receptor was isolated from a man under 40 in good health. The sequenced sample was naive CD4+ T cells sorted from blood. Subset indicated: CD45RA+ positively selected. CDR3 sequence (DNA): TGTGCCAGCAGCTTAGGGACAGGGCCCTACGAGCAGTACTTC. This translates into CASSLGTGPYEQYF.